This TCR beta chain was retrieved from a study of T cells in Graves' hyperthyroidism and ophthalmopathy. Researchers took RNA transcripts and amplified the TCR beta CDR3 regions from them. Primed by the HTBI set, a first-round RT-PCR was run on the TCR CDR3. TCRdb analysed the multiplex PCR reads with MiXCR anew, one entry per CDR3 protein. The table has more than 550,000 distinct CDR3 sequences, 17% seen once. Germline CDR1 SGDLS, CDR2 YYNGEE. This CDR3 comprises 17 residues. V lost 2 bases, J lost 4 bases, and 6 bases stayed unmatched. Sequencing input: blood. This sequence was found in a man aged 50 to 59 with Graves' hyperthyroidism. The chain uses TRBV9 and TRBJ2-3; the match to TRBD2 covers 14 bases. The CDR3 loop reads CASSVTSGRAGADTQYF. Written as DNA, the CDR3 is TGTGCCAGCAGCGTGACTAGCGGGAGGGCCGGGGCAGATACGCAGTATTTT.